These 4 T cell receptor beta chains were all obtained from the same sample, sequenced in a study of response to subunit inactivated influenza vaccine. TCRdb recomputed calls from the RT-PCR reads with MiXCR, one row per CDR3 protein. The sample lists 200,000 to 300,000 distinct CDR3 sequences; 12% were seen once. The specimen was non-naive T cells sorted from PBMCs, collected less than 15 days before vaccination. The receptor source for this set is a man aged 45 to 65 who received an inactivated influenza vaccine.

A few counts support this clonotype. V gene TRBV6-1 combines with J gene TRBJ1-2, with TRBD1 matching 7 bases. Germline loops: CDR1 MNHNS, CDR2 SASEGT. V gave up 10 bases and J gave up 7 bases; unmatched junction bases: 12. CDR3 length equals 13 residues. CDR3 amino acids: CATGGARSSGYTF. The CDR3, as DNA: TGTGCCACAGGGGGGGCGCGATCCTCTGGCTACACCTTC.

The V and J genes are TRBV20-1 and TRBJ2-7, with D hard to call. This CDR3 is 12 amino acids long. Germline V gene sequence: CDR1 DFQATT, CDR2 SNEGSKA (reference sequence). The CDR3 is CSLARNSYEQYF. Here the CDR3 DNA reads TGCAGCTTAGCCAGGAACTCCTACGAGCAGTACTTC.

This clonotype turned up a few times. The chain recombines TRBV7-9 with TRBJ2-1; possibly TRBD1 for D (6 bases). V dropped 2 bases and J dropped 5 bases, with 16 bases sitting between them. This CDR3 spans 16 amino acids. Germline V lookup: CDR1 SEHNR, CDR2 FQNEAQ (reference sequence). CDR3 bases: TGTGCCAGCAGCTTATGGATGGGGGCGCGGAACAATGAGCAGTTCTTC. It specifies CASSLWMGARNNEQFF.

The chain uses TRBV5-1 and TRBJ2-5; unclear D gene. The CDR3 has 14 residues. CDR1 and CDR2 from the germline V gene are SGHRS and YFSETQ. Deletions cut 0 bases from V and 2 bases from J, with 8 bases between. CDR3 nucleotide sequence: TGCGCCAGCAGCTTGGTTGTGGGGCAAGAGACCCAGTACTTC. It encodes CASSLVVGQETQYF.